This T cell receptor beta chain was captured by sequencing in a study of control samples from healthy donors and cancer patients. This clone was recorded once. Assay used: immunoSEQ multiplex PCR; TCRdb lists only in-frame clones, some missing. The sample has over 150,000 clones; approximately 94% are singletons. This CDR3 contains 12 residues. The V gene's germline CDR1 is SQVTM and CDR2 ANQGSEA. V was pared by 3 bases and J by 4 bases, with 8 bases between. This receptor was obtained from a man aged 55-75 years with colorectal cancer. The V and J genes are TRBV29-1 and TRBJ2-3; possible D gene TRBD2, 5 bases. The sequencing sample was made of PBMCs. The CDR3 here is CSVELASDTQYF. The CDR3 DNA follows: TGCAGCGTTGAGCTAGCCTCAGATACGCAGTATTTT.